This record covers a single TCR beta chain. Its antigen is as yet unknown. The sample originates from a study of T cell repertoires in cytomegalovirus infection. Study context: From public TCR beta signatures came an indication of both CMV infection and matching HLA type. Study-wide results and limits: Within the response measured ex vivo, HLA-C-restricted CMV-specific TCR beta clonotypes were dominant.

This CDR3 comprises 15 residues. The germline gives CDR1 SGHRS, CDR2 YFSETQ. The V gene end was trimmed by 3 bases and the J gene end by 3 bases; junction bases not matched to a gene: 8. MiXCR was run by TCRdb on the reads, yielding one entry per CDR3 protein. The sample has more than 650,000 distinct CDR3 sequences, 35% to 40% seen once. The rearrangement links TRBV5-1 to TRBJ2-7, with 8 nucleotides matching TRBD1. This TCR derives from a human donor in good health (CMV status not recorded). Some clones in this sample may be carry-over from other donors' samples. Specimen: PBMCs. Here the CDR3 reads CASSSSDRAGYEQYF. In nucleotides, the CDR3 is TGCGCCAGCAGCTCCTCGGACAGGGCCGGCTACGAGCAGTACTTC.